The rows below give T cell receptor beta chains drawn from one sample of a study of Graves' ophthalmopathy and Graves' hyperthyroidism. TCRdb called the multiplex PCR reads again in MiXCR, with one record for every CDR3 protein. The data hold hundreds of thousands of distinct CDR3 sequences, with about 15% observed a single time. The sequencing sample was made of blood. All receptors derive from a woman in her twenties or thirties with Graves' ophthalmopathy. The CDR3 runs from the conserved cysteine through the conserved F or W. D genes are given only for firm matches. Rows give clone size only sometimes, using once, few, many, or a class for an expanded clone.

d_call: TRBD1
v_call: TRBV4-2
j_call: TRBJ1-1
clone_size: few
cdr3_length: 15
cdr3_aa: CASSHGRGQDTEAFF
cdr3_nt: TGTGCCAGCAGCCACGGCAGGGGGCAGGACACTGAAGCTTTCTTT

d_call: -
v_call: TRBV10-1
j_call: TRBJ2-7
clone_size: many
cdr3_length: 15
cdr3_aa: CASSTDRRSSYEQYF
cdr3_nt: TGCGCCAGCAGTACTGACAGACGATCTTCCTACGAGCAGTACTTC

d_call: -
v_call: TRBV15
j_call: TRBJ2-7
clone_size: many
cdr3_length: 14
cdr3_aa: CATSFHKAGYEQYF
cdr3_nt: TGTGCCACCAGCTTCCATAAGGCTGGTTACGAGCAGTACTTC

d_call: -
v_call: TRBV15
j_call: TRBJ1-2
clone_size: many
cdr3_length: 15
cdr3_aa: CATSRDFGRVQGYTF
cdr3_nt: TGTGCCACCAGCAGAGATTTTGGCCGGGTCCAAGGCTACACCTTC

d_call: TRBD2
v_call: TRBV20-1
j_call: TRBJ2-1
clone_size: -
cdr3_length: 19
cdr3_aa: CSASSTGTSGGLSYNEQFF
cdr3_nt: TGCAGTGCTAGTTCTACCGGGACTAGCGGGGGGCTCTCCTACAATGAGCAGTTCTTC

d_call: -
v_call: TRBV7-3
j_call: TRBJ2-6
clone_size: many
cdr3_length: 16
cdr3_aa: CASSSGSLAGANVLTF
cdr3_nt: TGTGCCAGCAGTTCAGGGTCCCTCGCTGGGGCCAACGTCCTGACTTTC

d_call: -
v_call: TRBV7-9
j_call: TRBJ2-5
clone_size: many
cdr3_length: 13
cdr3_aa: CASSLGLKETQYF
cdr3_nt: TGTGCCAGCAGTCTCGGACTAAAAGAGACCCAGTACTTC

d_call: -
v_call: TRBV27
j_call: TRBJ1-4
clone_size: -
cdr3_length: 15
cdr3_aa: CASSLGGRFNEKLFF
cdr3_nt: TGTGCCAGCAGTTTGGGGGGACGGTTTAATGAAAAACTGTTTTTT

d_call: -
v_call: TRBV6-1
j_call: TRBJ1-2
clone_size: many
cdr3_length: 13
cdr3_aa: CASSQGFNYGYTF
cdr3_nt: TGTGCCAGCAGTCAGGGATTTAACTATGGCTACACCTTC

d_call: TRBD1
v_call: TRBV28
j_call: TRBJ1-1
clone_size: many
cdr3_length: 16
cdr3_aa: CASSLSGTGTNTEAFF
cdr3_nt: TGTGCCAGCAGTTTAAGCGGGACAGGTACGAACACTGAAGCTTTCTTT

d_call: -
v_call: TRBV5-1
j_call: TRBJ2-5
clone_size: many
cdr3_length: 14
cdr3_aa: CASSRNRVGETQYF
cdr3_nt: TGCGCCAGCAGCAGAAACAGGGTAGGGGAGACCCAGTACTTC

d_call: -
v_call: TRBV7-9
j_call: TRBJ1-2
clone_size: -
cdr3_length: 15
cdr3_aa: CASSLGTPSSYGYTF
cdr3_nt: TGTGCCAGCAGCTTAGGGACGCCCAGTTCCTATGGCTACACCTTC

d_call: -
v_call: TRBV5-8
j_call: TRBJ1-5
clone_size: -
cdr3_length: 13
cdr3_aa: CASSHRVLQPQHF
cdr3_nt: TGTGCCAGCAGCCACAGGGTGCTTCAGCCCCAGCATTTT

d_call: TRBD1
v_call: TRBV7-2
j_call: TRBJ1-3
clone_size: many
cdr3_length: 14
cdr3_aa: CASSSQGVGNTIYF
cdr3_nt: TGTGCCAGCAGCTCACAGGGGGTTGGAAACACCATATATTTT

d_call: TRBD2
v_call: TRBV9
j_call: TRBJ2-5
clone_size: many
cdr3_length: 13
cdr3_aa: CASSVGLAGTQYF
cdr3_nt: TGTGCCAGCAGCGTAGGGTTAGCGGGTACCCAGTACTTC

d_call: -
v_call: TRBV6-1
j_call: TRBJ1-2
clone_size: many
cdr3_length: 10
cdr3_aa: CASRLNGYTF
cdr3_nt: TGTGCCAGCAGACTCAATGGCTACACCTTC

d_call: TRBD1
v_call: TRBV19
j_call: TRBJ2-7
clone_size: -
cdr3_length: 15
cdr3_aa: CASSITDRGFNEQYF
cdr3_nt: TGTGCCAGTAGTATTACGGACAGGGGTTTCAACGAGCAGTACTTC